The T cell receptor (beta chain) described here comes from a study of control samples from healthy donors and cancer patients. Some clones are missing from TCRdb's copy, which holds only in-frame ones; the method was immunoSEQ multiplex PCR. This repertoire includes around 190,000 clones. Germline lookup yields CDR1 SGHAT and CDR2 FQNNGV. This CDR3 has 14 residues. V was cut by 5 bases and J by 3 bases, with 12 bases left in between. This clonotype was obtained from a woman aged 25 to 39 in good health. The sample was blood. The genes are TRBV11-2 and TRBJ2-3, with no clear D. The CDR3 nucleotides read TGTGCCAGCAGCCAATCCATTACGACAGATACGCAGTATTTT. Residues: CASSQSITTDTQYF.